This T cell receptor (beta chain) comes out of a study of blood T cell repertoires in COVID-19. TCRdb keeps only in-frame clones here, not all; method: immunoSEQ multiplex PCR. The table has some 450,000 clones, roughly 88% seen once; the top ten hold around 12%. The CDR3 is 16 amino acids. Germline values: CDR1 SNHLY, CDR2 FYNNEI. V was shortened by 5 bases and J by 5 bases, with 18 bases between the two germline ends. This chain joins TRBV2 and TRBJ2-2; a possible D gene is TRBD1 (5 bases). The receptor was isolated from a woman aged 50 to 60 with COVID-19, enrolled during active disease. The sample taken for sequencing was peripheral blood. CDR3 region: CASSRRQLPGTGELFF. In DNA, the CDR3 is TGTGCCAGCAGTAGGAGACAGCTCCCAGGTACCGGGGAGCTGTTTTTT.